This T cell receptor (beta chain) was profiled in a study of cytomegalovirus exposure and HLA in healthy donors. Study-wide results and caveats: TCR beta sequences reportedly predicted most subjects' HLA-A and HLA-B alleles accurately. Rare TCR sequences dominated, though some public TCRs recurred in many donors. The classifier reportedly diagnosed cytomegalovirus status with high specificity and sensitivity.

Use of 60 Vbeta and 13 Jbeta primers characterized the PCR. Profiling relied on immunoSEQ multiplex PCR, and the TCRdb table lists in-frame clones only, not all of them. Of some 150,000 clones listed, around 85% are singletons. On this clone: Its antigen is undetermined. In the same sample, other DNA sequences code for this CDR3.

Sequenced: PBMCs. The clonotype was recovered from a woman aged 25 to 39 in good health and CMV-seronegative.

CDR3 amino acids: CASSQGTVRFF. CDR3 sequence (DNA): TGCGCCAGCAGCCAAGGAACGGTGCGGTTCTTC. V usage is TRBV4-1 and J usage is TRBJ2-1; no clear D. Germline-derived CDR1 and CDR2 are MGHRA and YSYEKL. The V gene lost 1 base and the J gene lost 15 bases, with 10 bases spanning the gap. There are 11 residues in the CDR3.